This note documents a single T cell receptor beta chain sequence. From germline, CDR1 is SGHNT and CDR2 YYREEE (reference sequence). The V gene lost 3 bases and the J gene lost 0 bases, with 13 bases spanning the gap. CDR3 length: 15 amino acids. The data derive from a study of blood T cell repertoires in COVID-19. Study-level information: Sample material is recorded as cDNA or gDNA derived from T cells, B-cell-depleted T cells, or PBMCs.

Donors were grouped by their self-reported clinical history. Profiling relied on immunoSEQ multiplex PCR, and the TCRdb table lists in-frame clones only, not all of them. The sample gives some 390,000 clones, about 90% of which show up once; 1.5% to 2% is in the top ten. V usage is TRBV5-4 and J usage is TRBJ2-7; D is possibly TRBD1 (6 bases). The TCR comes from a woman in her twenties or thirties who had recovered from COVID-19. The sequenced material came from PBMCs or T cells enriched from blood (not recorded which). The CDR3 DNA reads TGTGCCAGCAGCTCACAGGGATTAAGCTCCTACGAGCAGTACTTC. Protein sequence: CASSSQGLSSYEQYF.